This TCR beta chain came from a study of monozygotic twins with inflammatory bowel disease (dated by TCRdb to about 2019). For context, the study as a whole: In total, 30 or so monozygotic twin pairs made up the full study: 19 Danish pairs, all IBD-discordant, plus nine German pairs, of which four were IBD-concordant and five were IBD-discordant. Disease-associated traits were sought mainly through comparisons between IBD patients and their genetically identical healthy co-twins within discordant pairs. Each individual had, on average, about 151 000 unique TCRalpha sequences and 181 000 unique TCRbeta sequences available for analysis. Results and caveats for the whole study, not just this receptor: Measured by the inverse Simpson index, TCRbeta repertoire diversity was lower in IBD patients than in their healthy co-twins. The results gave no support for a single strong signal or clonotype linked to IBD. Repertoire similarity did not differ between concordant and discordant twins, possibly due to limited statistical power. Because patients were on differing immunosuppressive treatments, the repertoires may have picked up extra background noise and inter-individual variability. Compared with healthy twins, IBD patients had fewer clonotypes in common with other individuals, a difference most pronounced in patients showing signs of disease activity. The analysis was unable to tell apart different T cell subtypes.

The library was produced with 5' RACE. For each TCR library, approximately 4,000 ng of total RNA was used. cDNA was synthesized with SMARTScribe reverse transcriptase in eight separate reactions per sample. During cDNA synthesis, template switching was used to introduce unique molecular identifiers that contained a 6-nucleotide sample barcode. Two nested PCRs of about 17 and 10 cycles amplified the TCRalpha and TCRbeta cDNA, and bead purification followed each PCR. Before amplification, cDNA was treated with uracil DNA-glycosylase and purified using the QIAquick PCR purification kit. The second PCR added Illumina TruSeq-compatible adapters along with sample-specific barcodes. TapeStation and Qubit were used to check library quality and concentration, and approximately 5.5 ng of each library went into the pool. Pooled libraries were sequenced on an Illumina HiSeq2500 single-index Rapid Run with 2 x 100 bp reads and custom sequencing primers. The paper's data handling went like this. MiGEC version 1.2.6 was used for UMI-based consensus assembly to correct PCR and sequencing errors. MiXCR version 2.1.1 was used for V(D)J alignment, clonotype assembly and CDR3 extraction. Normalisation of gene usage, clonotype sharing and MAIT/NKT TCR abundance was achieved by analysing the top 1000, 10 000 and 20 000 clonotypes per sample. After downsampling to 27 000 UMIs, diversity was calculated as the inverse Simpson index using the vegan R package. Statistical testing used paired Mann-Whitney U tests on the discordant twin pairs and applied Benjamini-Hochberg correction for multiple testing. TCRdb reprocessed the reads, reporting each CDR3 protein sequence once and no DNA. These V and J calls originate from TCRdb's pipeline instead of the authors' own analysis. This sample's listing comprises 350,000 to 500,000 distinct CDR3 sequences. Clones ranked in the top ten supply 2% to 3% of the sample.

From each donor, an approximately 2.4 ml peripheral blood sample was collected into PAXgene tubes and kept at -80 degrees C. Total RNA was isolated from whole blood with the PAXgene blood miRNA kit on an automated QIAcube, without T cell sorting. Peripheral blood from monozygotic twin pairs, either concordant or discordant for inflammatory bowel disease, underwent deep TCRalpha and TCRbeta repertoire profiling that used unique molecular barcoding. Smoking habits were recorded for all twin pairs, and each individual was classified as a current, former or never smoker. Comments on this clonotype: This clone's antigen is unknown.

Including cysteine and phenylalanine, the CDR3 has 15 amino acids. The coding DNA is unavailable. Based on the germline V gene (reference sequence), the CDR1 and CDR2 sequences are DFQATT and SNEGSKA. The V and J segments used are TRBV20-1 and TRBJ1-2. The sample comprised blood. This clonotype originated in a human donor with ulcerative colitis or Crohn's disease, or a healthy co-twin of an affected twin (not recorded which). The CDR3 protein sequence reads: CSAGAPGPETEGYTF.